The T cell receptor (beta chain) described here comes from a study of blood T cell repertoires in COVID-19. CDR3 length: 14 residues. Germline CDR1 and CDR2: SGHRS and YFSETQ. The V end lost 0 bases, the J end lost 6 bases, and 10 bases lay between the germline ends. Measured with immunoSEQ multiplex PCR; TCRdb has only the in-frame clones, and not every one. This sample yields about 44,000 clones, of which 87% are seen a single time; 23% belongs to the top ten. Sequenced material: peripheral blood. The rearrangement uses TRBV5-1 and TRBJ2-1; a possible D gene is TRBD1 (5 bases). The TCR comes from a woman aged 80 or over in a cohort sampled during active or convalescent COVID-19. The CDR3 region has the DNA TGCGCCAGCAGCTTGGGGGGCCCTTTCAATGAGCAGTTCTTC. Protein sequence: CASSLGGPFNEQFF.